The 8 T cell receptor beta chains below come from one sample, sequenced in a study of T cell responses to AZD1222 COVID-19 vaccine. The assay was immunoSEQ multiplex PCR, and TCRdb's table has in-frame clones only and misses some. Seen here are 80,000 or so clones, around nine tenths observed once, and the top ten hold 3% to 3.5%. Sequencing was performed on peripheral blood, taken 28 days after the second AZD1222 dose. The receptors come from an adult who received the AZD1222 COVID-19 vaccine.

The CDR3 spells CAISALAGVTDTQYF. Here the CDR3 DNA reads TGTGCCATCAGTGCCCTAGCGGGGGTCACAGATACGCAGTATTTT. The rearrangement joins TRBV10-3 to TRBJ2-3, with TRBD2 matching 10 bases. J lost 2 bases, V lost 4 bases, and 3 bases had no gene match. Germline V CDR1 and CDR2: ENHRY, SYGVKD. The CDR3 spans 15 residues.

This chain joins TRBV3-1 (or the pseudogene TRBV3-2) and TRBJ2-7; D may be TRBD1 (6 bases). Between the trimmed V and J ends, which lost 1 base and 2 bases, there was a span of 9 bases. CDR3 size: 14 residues. Germline CDR1 reads LGHDT; CDR2 reads YNNKEL (reference sequence). The CDR3: CASSQGAGAYEQYF. CDR3 bases: TGTGCCAGCAGCCAAGGGGCAGGGGCCTACGAGCAGTACTTC.

The V call is TRBV11-3, the J call TRBJ2-1; 8 bases map to TRBD2. The V and J ends lost 7 bases and 7 bases, in that order; junction bases with no gene match: 6. CDR3 length: 13 amino acids. CDR1 is SGHNT, CDR2 YENEEA, per germline. The CDR3 region is CASTQTSANEQFF. The DNA of the CDR3 is TGTGCCAGCACACAGACTAGCGCAAATGAGCAGTTCTTC.

The V call is TRBV2, the J call TRBJ2-4, with D maybe TRBD2 (6 bases). CDR3 size: 14 residues. V shed 2 bases and J shed 5 bases, with 10 bases lying between them. CDR1 is SNHLY, CDR2 FYNNEI, per germline. CDR3: CASSERRAENIQYF. The CDR3 DNA is TGTGCCAGCAGTGAACGGAGGGCGGAAAACATTCAGTACTTC. The full variable domain, its missing parts supplied by reference TRBV2 and TRBJ2-4, is EPEVTQTPSHQVTQMGQEVILRCVPISNHLYFYWYRQILGQKVEFLVSFYNNEISEKSEIFDDQFSVERPDGSNFTLKIRSTKLEDSAMYFCASSERRAENIQYFGAGTRLSVL.

The genes are TRBV12-3 or TRBV12-4 and TRBJ1-5, with D possibly being TRBD1 (6 bases). The CDR3 is 12 residues long. V was shortened by 5 bases and J by 5 bases, with 7 bases between the two germline ends. CDR3 DNA sequence: TGTGCCAGCAGTAGGACAGATCAGCCCCAGCATTTT. Translating gives CASSRTDQPQHF.

The rearrangement links TRBV6-1 to TRBJ2-7; D perhaps matches TRBD1 (5 bases). V was clipped by 4 bases and J by 4 bases, with 11 bases between them. The CDR3 loop spans 13 amino acids. Germline V gene sequence: CDR1 MNHNS, CDR2 SASEGT. DNA of the CDR3: TGTGCCAGCAGTGTTAGGGGTGGGTACGAGCAGTACTTC. It codes for CASSVRGGYEQYF.

The chain links TRBV6-5 to TRBJ1-1; D is unclear. V was shortened by 0 bases and J by 4 bases, with 12 bases between the two germline ends. CDR1 is MNHEY, CDR2 SVGAGI, per germline. The CDR3 runs to 15 residues. The CDR3 sequence: CASSYSYTDSTEAFF. The CDR3 nucleotides are TGTGCCAGCAGTTACTCCTACACGGATAGCACTGAAGCTTTCTTT.

In its sample, this clone was seen once. The chain joins TRBV3-1 (or the pseudogene TRBV3-2) to TRBJ1-5; perhaps TRBD1 as D (5 bases). Trimming left V 2 bases short and J 6 bases short, with 11 bases between. Germline values: CDR1 LGHDT, CDR2 YNNKEL (reference sequence). The CDR3 has 14 amino acids. CDR3 DNA sequence: TGTGCCAGCAGCCAAAGCCAGGGACCTCAGCCCCAGCATTTT. Translation: CASSQSQGPQPQHF.